The clone carrying this TCR beta chain occurred a few times. Its antigen is not identified. Germline CDR1 reads MDHEN; CDR2 reads SYDVKM. The CDR3 covers 14 residues. The ends were cut back, 5 bases at V and 5 bases at J, with 13 bases in the middle. Reverse transcription of all isolated RNA meant that expressed TCRB transcripts were sequenced. Read counts averaged about 3.57 million for samples of naive, central memory and regulatory T cells. Assay used: immunoSEQ multiplex PCR; TCRdb lists only in-frame clones, some missing. The data contain hundreds of thousands of clones, about 12% of them singletons. These data originate in a study of beta chain features in type 1 diabetes. Study results and limitations: A PCR bias possibly favoring shorter templates would apply equally to patients and controls. All four CD4+ subsets of Type 1 diabetes patients contained TCRB CDR3s that were moderately but significantly shorter. The similarity of naive, central memory and Treg TCRB repertoires appeared greater among patients than among healthy donors.

Sequencing input: naive CD4+ T cells from blood. This sequence was found in a young man in good health. The V and J genes are TRBV28 and TRBJ1-5, with a tentative D call TRBD1 (6 bases). The CDR3: CASSPPYRDQPQHF. CDR3 sequence (DNA): TGTGCCAGCAGTCCCCCCTACAGGGATCAGCCCCAGCATTTT.